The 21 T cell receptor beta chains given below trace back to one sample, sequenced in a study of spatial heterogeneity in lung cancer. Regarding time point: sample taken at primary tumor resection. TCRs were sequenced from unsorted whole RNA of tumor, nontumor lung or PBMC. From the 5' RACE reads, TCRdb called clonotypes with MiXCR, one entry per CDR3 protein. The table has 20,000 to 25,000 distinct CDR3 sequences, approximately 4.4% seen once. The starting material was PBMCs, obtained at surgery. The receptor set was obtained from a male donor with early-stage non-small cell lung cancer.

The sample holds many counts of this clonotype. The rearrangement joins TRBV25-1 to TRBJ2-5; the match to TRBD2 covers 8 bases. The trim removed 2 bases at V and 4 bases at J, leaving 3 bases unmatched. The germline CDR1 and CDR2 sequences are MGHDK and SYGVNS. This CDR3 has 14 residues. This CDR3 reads CASSEVSGAETQYF. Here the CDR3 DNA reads TGTGCCAGCAGTGAAGTTAGCGGGGCAGAGACCCAGTACTTC.

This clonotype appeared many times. DNA of the CDR3: TGTGCCAGCAGCCCTGAGCGGGGGGGCCGCAATGAGCAGTTCTTC. Its protein is CASSPERGGRNEQFF. The chain joins TRBV5-6 to TRBJ2-1, with TRBD2 identical over 10 bases. The CDR3 has 15 amino acids. V shed 4 bases and J 6 bases; nucleotides not matched to a gene: 7. Looked up from germline, CDR1 is SGHDT and CDR2 is YYEEEE.

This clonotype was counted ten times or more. The CDR3 DNA sequence: TGCAGTGCTAGAGATTTTGGGGGAGATCAGCCCCAGCATTTT. This translates into CSARDFGGDQPQHF. The rearrangement uses TRBV20-1 and TRBJ1-5, with D perhaps TRBD1 (5 bases). The ends were cut back, 0 bases at V and 5 bases at J, with 11 bases in the middle. Germline lookup yields CDR1 DFQATT and CDR2 SNEGSKA (reference sequence). The CDR3 consists of 14 residues.

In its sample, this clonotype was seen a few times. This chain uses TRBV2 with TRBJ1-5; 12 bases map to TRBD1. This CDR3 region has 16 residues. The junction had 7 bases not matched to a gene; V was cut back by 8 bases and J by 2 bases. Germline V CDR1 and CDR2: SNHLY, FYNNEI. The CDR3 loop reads CASGRDRGQGNQPQHF. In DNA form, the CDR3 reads TGTGCCAGCGGCCGGGACAGGGGGCAAGGCAATCAGCCCCAGCATTTT.

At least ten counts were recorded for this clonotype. Here the CDR3 DNA reads TGTGCCAGAAGCCTTTTGGAGTTATTCTACGAGCAGTACTTC. Translation: CARSLLELFYEQYF. The chain joins TRBV9 to TRBJ2-7; D unclear. With 8 bases removed from V and 3 bases from J, the gap between germline ends came to 18 bases. Germline CDR1 is SGDLS and CDR2 is YYNGEE. The CDR3 sequence is 14 residues long.

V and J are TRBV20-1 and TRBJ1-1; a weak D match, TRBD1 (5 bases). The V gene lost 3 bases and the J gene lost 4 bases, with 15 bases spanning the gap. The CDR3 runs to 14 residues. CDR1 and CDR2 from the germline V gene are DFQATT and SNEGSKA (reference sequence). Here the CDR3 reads CSASKPQGSTEAFF. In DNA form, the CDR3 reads TGCAGTGCTAGTAAGCCTCAGGGAAGCACTGAAGCTTTCTTT.

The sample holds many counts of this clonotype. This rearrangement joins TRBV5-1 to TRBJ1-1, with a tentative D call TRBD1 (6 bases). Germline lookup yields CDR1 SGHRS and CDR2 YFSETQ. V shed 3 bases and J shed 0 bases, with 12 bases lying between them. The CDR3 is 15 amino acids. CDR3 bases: TGCGCCAGCAGCTCCGGACAGCAAATGAACACTGAAGCTTTCTTT. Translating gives CASSSGQQMNTEAFF.

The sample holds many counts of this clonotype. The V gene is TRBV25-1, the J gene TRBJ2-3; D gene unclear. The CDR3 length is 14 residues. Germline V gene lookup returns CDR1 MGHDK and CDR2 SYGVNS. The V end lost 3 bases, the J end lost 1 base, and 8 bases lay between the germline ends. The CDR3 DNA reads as TGTGCCAGCAGTGACTCAGGTCGCACAGATACGCAGTATTTT. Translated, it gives CASSDSGRTDTQYF. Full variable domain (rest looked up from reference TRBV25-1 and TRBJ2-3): EADIYQTPRYLVIGTGKKITLECSQTMGHDKMYWYQQDPGMELHLIHYSYGVNSTEKGDLSSESTVSRIRTEHFPLTLESARPSHTSQYLCASSDSGRTDTQYFGPGTRLTVL.

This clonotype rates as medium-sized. CDR3 sequence: CASSRATVNTEAFF. DNA for the CDR3: TGTGCCAGCAGCCGAGCGACAGTGAACACTGAAGCTTTCTTT. The chain carries TRBV7-9 and TRBJ1-1; weak D call: TRBD1 (5 bases). This CDR3 is 14 amino acids long. Trimming removed 5 bases from V and 0 bases from J, with 10 bases in between. Germline V lookup: CDR1 SEHNR, CDR2 FQNEAQ (reference sequence).

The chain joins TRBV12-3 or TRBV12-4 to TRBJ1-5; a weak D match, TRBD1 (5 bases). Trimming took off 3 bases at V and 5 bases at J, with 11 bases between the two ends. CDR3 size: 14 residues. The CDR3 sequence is CASSLRGRHQPQHF. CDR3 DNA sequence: TGTGCCAGCAGTTTGCGGGGGAGGCATCAGCCCCAGCATTTT.

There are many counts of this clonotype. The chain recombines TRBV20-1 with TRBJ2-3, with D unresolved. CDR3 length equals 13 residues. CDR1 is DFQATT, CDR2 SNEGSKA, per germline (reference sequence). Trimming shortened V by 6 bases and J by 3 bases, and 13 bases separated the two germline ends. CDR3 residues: CSAPDLGTDTQYF. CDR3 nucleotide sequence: TGCAGTGCCCCGGACCTAGGAACAGATACGCAGTATTTT.

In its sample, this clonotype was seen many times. The CDR3 nucleotides read TGTGCCACCAGTGATTCGCGAGAGGGCTCTGGAAACACCATATATTTT. It translates to CATSDSREGSGNTIYF. This chain connects TRBV24-1 to TRBJ1-3; D remains ambiguous. Trimming took off 2 bases at V and 0 bases at J, with 10 bases between the two ends. This CDR3 has 16 residues. Germline values: CDR1 KGHDR, CDR2 SFDVKD.

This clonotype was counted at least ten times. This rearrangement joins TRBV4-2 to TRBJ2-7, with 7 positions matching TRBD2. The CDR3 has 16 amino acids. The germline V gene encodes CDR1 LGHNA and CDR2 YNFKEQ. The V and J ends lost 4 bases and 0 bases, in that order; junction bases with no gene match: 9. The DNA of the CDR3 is TGTGCCAGCAGCCCAAGGAAGGGGACTATCTCCTACGAGCAGTACTTC. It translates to CASSPRKGTISYEQYF.

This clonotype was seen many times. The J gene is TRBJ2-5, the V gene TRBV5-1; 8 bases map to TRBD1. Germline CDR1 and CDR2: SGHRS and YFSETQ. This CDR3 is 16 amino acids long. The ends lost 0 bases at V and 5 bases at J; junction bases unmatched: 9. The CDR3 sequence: CASSLVGQVGLETQYF. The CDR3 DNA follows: TGCGCCAGCAGCTTGGTGGGACAGGTGGGATTGGAGACCCAGTACTTC. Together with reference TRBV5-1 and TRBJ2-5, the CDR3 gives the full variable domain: KAGVTQTPRYLIKTRGQQVTLSCSPISGHRSVSWYQQTPGQGLQFLFEYFSETQRNKGNFPGRFSGRQFSNSRSEMNVSTLELGDSALYLCASSLVGQVGLETQYFGPGTRLLVL.

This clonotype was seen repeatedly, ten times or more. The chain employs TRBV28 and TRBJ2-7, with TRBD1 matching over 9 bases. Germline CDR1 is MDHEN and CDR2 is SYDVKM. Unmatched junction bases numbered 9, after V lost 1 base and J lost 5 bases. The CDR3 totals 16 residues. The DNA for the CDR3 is TGTGCCAGCAGTTTATTTGCGGGACAGGGAGGCGACGAGCAGTACTTC. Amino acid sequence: CASSLFAGQGGDEQYF.

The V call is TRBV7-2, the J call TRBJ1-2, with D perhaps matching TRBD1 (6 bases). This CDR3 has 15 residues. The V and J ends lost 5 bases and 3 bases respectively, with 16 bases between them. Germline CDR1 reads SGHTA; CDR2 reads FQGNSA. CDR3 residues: CASSPSRGGHYGYTF. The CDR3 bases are TGTGCCAGCAGCCCCTCCAGGGGCGGTCACTATGGCTACACCTTC.

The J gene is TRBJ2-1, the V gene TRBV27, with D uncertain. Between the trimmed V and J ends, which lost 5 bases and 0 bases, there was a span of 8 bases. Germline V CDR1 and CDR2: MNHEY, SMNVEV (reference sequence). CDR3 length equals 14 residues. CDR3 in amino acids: CASSSSGSYNEQFF. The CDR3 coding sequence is TGTGCCAGCAGTAGTTCGGGCTCCTACAATGAGCAGTTCTTC.

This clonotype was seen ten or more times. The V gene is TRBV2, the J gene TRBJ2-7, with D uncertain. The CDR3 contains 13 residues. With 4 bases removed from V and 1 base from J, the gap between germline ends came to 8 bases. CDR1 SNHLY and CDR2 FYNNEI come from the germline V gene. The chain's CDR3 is CASSGVGSYEQYF. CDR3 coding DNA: TGTGCCAGCAGTGGTGTGGGATCCTACGAGCAGTACTTC.

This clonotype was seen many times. The CDR3 here is CASSPGQGTYNEQFF. The CDR3 DNA sequence: TGTGCCAGCAGCCCCGGACAGGGAACCTACAATGAGCAGTTCTTC. This chain connects TRBV11-3 to TRBJ2-1; 8 bases align to TRBD1. In germline, CDR1 is SGHNT, CDR2 YENEEA. This CDR3 has 15 residues. J was trimmed by 2 bases and V by 5 bases; bases with no gene match: 5.

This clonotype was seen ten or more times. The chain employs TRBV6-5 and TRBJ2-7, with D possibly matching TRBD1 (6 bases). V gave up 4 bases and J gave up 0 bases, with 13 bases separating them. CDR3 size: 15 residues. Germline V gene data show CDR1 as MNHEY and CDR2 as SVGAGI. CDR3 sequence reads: CASSSTGTHSYEQYF. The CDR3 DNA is TGTGCCAGCAGTTCCACCGGGACACACTCCTACGAGCAGTACTTC.

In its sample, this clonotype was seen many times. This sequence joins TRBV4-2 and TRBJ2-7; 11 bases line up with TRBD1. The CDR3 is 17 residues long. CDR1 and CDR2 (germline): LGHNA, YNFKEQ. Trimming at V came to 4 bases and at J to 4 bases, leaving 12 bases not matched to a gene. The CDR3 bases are TGTGCCAGCAGCCGCAACCTGGCGGGACAGGGGGGTTACGAGCAGTACTTC. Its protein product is CASSRNLAGQGGYEQYF.